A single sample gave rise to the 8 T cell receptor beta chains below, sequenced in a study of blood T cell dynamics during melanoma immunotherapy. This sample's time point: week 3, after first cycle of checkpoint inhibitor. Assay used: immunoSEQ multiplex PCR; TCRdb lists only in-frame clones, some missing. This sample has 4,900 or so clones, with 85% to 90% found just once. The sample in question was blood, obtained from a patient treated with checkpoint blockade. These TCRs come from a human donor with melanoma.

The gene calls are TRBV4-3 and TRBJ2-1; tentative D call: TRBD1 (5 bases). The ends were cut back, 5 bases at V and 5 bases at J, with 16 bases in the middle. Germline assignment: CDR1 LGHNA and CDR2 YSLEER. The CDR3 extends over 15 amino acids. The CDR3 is CASSSRAGNHNEQFF. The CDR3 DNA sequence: TGCGCCAGCAGCTCTCGGGCAGGGAATCACAATGAGCAGTTCTTC.

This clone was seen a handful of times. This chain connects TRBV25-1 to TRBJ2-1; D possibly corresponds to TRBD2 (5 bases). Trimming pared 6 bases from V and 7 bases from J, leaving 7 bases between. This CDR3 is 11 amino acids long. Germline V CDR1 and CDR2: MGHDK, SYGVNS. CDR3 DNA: TGTGCCAGCAGACGGACTAATGAGCAGTTCTTC. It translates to CASRRTNEQFF.

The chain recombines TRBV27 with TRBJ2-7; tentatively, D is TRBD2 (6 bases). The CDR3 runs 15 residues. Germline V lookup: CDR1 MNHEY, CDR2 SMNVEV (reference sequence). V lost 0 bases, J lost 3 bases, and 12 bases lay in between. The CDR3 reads CASSLSVGLSYEQYF. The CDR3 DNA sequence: TGTGCCAGCAGTTTATCGGTGGGACTGAGCTACGAGCAGTACTTC.

Here the CDR3 DNA reads TGTGCCAGCAGCTTAGGGAGGACTGAAGCTTTCTTT. Its translation is CASSLGRTEAFF. The chain recombines TRBV7-8 with TRBJ1-1; D uncertain. The CDR3 contains 12 residues. Germline V gives CDR1 SGHVS, CDR2 FQNEAQ. The ends were cut back, 1 base at V and 5 bases at J, with 5 bases in the middle. The variable domain in full, completed from reference TRBV7-8 and TRBJ1-1, reads GAGVSQSPRYKVAKRGQDVALRCDPISGHVSLFWYQQALGQGPEFLTYFQNEAQLDKSGLPSDRFFAERPEGSVSTLKIQRTQQEDSAVYLCASSLGRTEAFFGQGTRLTVV.

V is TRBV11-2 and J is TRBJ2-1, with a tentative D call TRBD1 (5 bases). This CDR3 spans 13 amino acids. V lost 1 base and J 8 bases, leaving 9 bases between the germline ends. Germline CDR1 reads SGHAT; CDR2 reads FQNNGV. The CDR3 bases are TGTGCCAGCAGCTTAGTAGGGGTGGATGAGCAGTTCTTC. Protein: CASSLVGVDEQFF.

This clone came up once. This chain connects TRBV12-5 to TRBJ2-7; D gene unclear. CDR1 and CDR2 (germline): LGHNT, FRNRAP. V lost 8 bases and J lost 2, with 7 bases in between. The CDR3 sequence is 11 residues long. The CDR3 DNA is TGTGCTAGTACACGGGCCTACGAGCAGTACTTC. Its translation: CASTRAYEQYF.

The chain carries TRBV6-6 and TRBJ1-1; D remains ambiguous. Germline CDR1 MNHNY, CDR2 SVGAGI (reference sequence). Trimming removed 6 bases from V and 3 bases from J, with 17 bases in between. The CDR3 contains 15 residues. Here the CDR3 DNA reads TGTGCCAGCAGGTTGGACTACGTGAGGGACACTGAAGCTTTCTTT. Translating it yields CASRLDYVRDTEAFF.

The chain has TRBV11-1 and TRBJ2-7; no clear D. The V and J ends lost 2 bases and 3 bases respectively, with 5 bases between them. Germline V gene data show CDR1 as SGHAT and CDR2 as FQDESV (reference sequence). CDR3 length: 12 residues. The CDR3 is CASSLNYYEQYF. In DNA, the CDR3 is TGTGCCAGCAGCTTAAACTACTACGAGCAGTACTTC.